Listed below are T cell receptor beta chains from one sample, sequenced in a study of radiotherapy plus CTLA-4 blockade in lung cancer. Some clones are missing from TCRdb's copy, which holds only in-frame ones; the method was immunoSEQ multiplex PCR. Of more than 90,000 clones listed, roughly 80% are singletons. This material consisted of peripheral blood, taken from a patient treated with radiotherapy plus ipilimumab. The receptors come from a human donor with non-small cell lung cancer who had a partial response to radiotherapy plus ipilimumab. Each CDR3 is given with its conserved first and last residue. D genes are given only for firm matches. Expanded clones get a size class; other rows say once, few or many, or leave the size out.

d_gene,v_gene,abundance,j_gene,CDR3aa,CDR3nt
TRBD1,TRBV6-1,NA,TRBJ2-3,CASSKGQYSTDTQYF,TGTGCCAGCAGTAAGGGACAGTATAGCACAGATACGCAGTATTTT
NA,TRBV5-1,NA,TRBJ2-1,CASSFGELGQFF,TGCGCCAGCAGCTTCGGGGAATTAGGGCAGTTCTTC
TRBD1,TRBV5-1,NA,TRBJ2-2,CASSWDRGDTGELFF,TGCGCCAGCAGCTGGGACAGGGGGGACACCGGGGAGCTGTTTTTT
NA,TRBV6-6,NA,TRBJ2-3,CASSSPGDPSVDTQYF,TGTGCCAGCAGTTCACCCGGAGACCCCTCCGTAGATACGCAGTATTTT
TRBD1,TRBV10-3,few,TRBJ2-7,CAIKGQGAEQYF,TGTGCCATCAAGGGACAGGGGGCCGAGCAGTACTTC
TRBD2,TRBV27,NA,TRBJ2-1,CASSWVPTSGVFNEQFF,TGTGCCAGCAGTTGGGTGCCGACTAGCGGTGTATTCAATGAGCAGTTCTTC
TRBD1,TRBV6-1,once,TRBJ2-2,CASWGQSTGELFF,TGTGCCAGCTGGGGACAGTCAACCGGGGAGCTGTTTTTT
NA,TRBV7-2,NA,TRBJ2-3,CASSLARGGTNTQYF,TGTGCCAGCAGCTTAGCGCGGGGCGGGACGAATACGCAGTATTTT
TRBD1,TRBV7-6,NA,TRBJ2-3,CASSLEQGSTDTQYF,TGTGCCAGCAGCTTAGAACAGGGGAGCACAGATACGCAGTATTTT
NA,TRBV2,NA,TRBJ1-1,CAILLQGGTGAEAFF,TGTGCCATTCTTCTTCAGGGCGGGACGGGAGCTGAAGCTTTCTTT
TRBD2,TRBV9,NA,TRBJ2-5,CASSAGREVETQYF,TGTGCCAGCAGCGCCGGACGGGAGGTGGAGACCCAGTACTTC
TRBD2,TRBV6-5,NA,TRBJ2-1,CASTRTRSPYNEQFF,TGTGCCAGCACCCGGACTAGGAGCCCCTACAATGAGCAGTTCTTC
NA,TRBV6-5,once,TRBJ1-2,CASSYLMTARSVTF,TGTGCCAGCAGTTACCTAATGACAGCCAGATCGGTCACCTTC
TRBD1,TRBV7-7,NA,TRBJ2-2,CASSLARQGASTGELFF,TGTGCTAGCAGCTTAGCGCGGCAGGGGGCGTCTACCGGGGAGCTGTTTTTT
NA,TRBV4-2,NA,TRBJ1-2,CASSQPVTNYGYTF,TGTGCCAGCAGCCAACCGGTTACTAACTATGGCTACACCTTC
NA,TRBV5-1,NA,TRBJ2-3,CASSLVWGLRTDTQYF,TGCGCCAGCAGCTTGGTTTGGGGGCTTCGCACAGATACGCAGTATTTT
NA,TRBV6-6,few,TRBJ1-5,CASSYGQGSNQPQHF,TGTGCCAGCAGTTACGGTCAGGGGAGCAATCAGCCCCAGCATTTT
TRBD1,TRBV27,NA,TRBJ2-7,CASSSDGTGVYEQYF,TGTGCCAGCAGCTCCGACGGGACAGGGGTCTACGAGCAGTACTTC
TRBD1,TRBV18,NA,TRBJ1-2,CASSPITGGADGYTF,TGTGCCAGCTCACCCATAACAGGGGGCGCGGATGGCTACACCTTC
NA,TRBV29-1,NA,TRBJ2-7,CSVGLGGPYEQYF,TGCAGCGTTGGCTTAGGGGGACCCTACGAGCAGTACTTC
TRBD2,TRBV27,NA,TRBJ2-1,CASSNLAGGPDYNEQFF,TGTGCCAGCAGTAATCTAGCGGGAGGGCCGGATTACAATGAGCAGTTCTTC
TRBD2,TRBV28,NA,TRBJ2-1,CASSISGSSYNEQFF,TGTGCCAGCAGCATAAGCGGGAGCTCCTACAATGAGCAGTTCTTC
TRBD1,TRBV5-4,NA,TRBJ1-1,CASSLRLTGDLDTEAFF,TGTGCCAGCAGCTTAAGGCTGACAGGGGATCTGGACACTGAAGCTTTCTTT
NA,TRBV6-5,few,TRBJ2-2,CASSFTIYTGELFF,TGTGCCAGCAGTTTCACAATTTACACCGGGGAGCTGTTTTTT
TRBD1,TRBV6-1,NA,TRBJ1-5,CASRGGTGVNQPQHF,TGTGCCAGCAGGGGGGGGACAGGGGTCAATCAGCCCCAGCATTTT
NA,TRBV28,once,TRBJ2-7,CASTQRPPYEQYF,TGTGCCAGCACCCAGCGGCCTCCCTACGAGCAGTACTTC
TRBD2,TRBV7-2,few,TRBJ2-7,CASSLGLAGGRQEQYF,TGTGCCAGCAGCTTAGGACTAGCGGGAGGGCGTCAAGAGCAGTACTTC
NA,TRBV28,NA,TRBJ1-1,CASWEGLMNTEAFF,TGTGCCAGCTGGGAAGGACTGATGAACACTGAAGCTTTCTTT
TRBD1,TRBV6-5,few,TRBJ2-2,CASSHGTGNTGELFF,TGTGCCAGCAGCCACGGGACAGGGAACACCGGGGAGCTGTTTTTT
NA,TRBV11-2,once,TRBJ1-1,CASSLAGTSSYTEAFF,TGTGCCAGCAGCTTAGCCGGGACATCCAGCTACACTGAAGCTTTCTTT
NA,TRBV7-2,NA,TRBJ2-1,CASSSSGINEQFF,TGTGCCAGCAGCTCGTCCGGGATCAATGAGCAGTTCTTC
TRBD2,TRBV5-1,NA,TRBJ2-1,CASSLTGDIPGLAGGRNYNEQFF,TGCGCCAGCAGCTTGACAGGGGACATACCGGGACTAGCGGGAGGGCGAAACTACAATGAGCAGTTCTTC
NA,TRBV27,once,TRBJ2-2,CASSLMAGNTGELFF,TGTGCCAGCAGTTTGATGGCGGGAAACACCGGGGAGCTGTTTTTT
TRBD1,TRBV19,NA,TRBJ1-2,CASSSRDRDGYTF,TGTGCCAGTAGTAGCCGGGACAGGGACGGCTACACCTTC
NA,TRBV29-1,NA,TRBJ2-5,CSARVGETQYF,TGCAGCGCCAGGGTAGGGGAGACCCAGTACTTC
NA,TRBV30,NA,TRBJ1-1,CAWSRQVNTEAFF,TGTGCCTGGAGTAGACAGGTGAACACTGAAGCTTTCTTT
NA,TRBV11-3,NA,TRBJ1-2,CASSLVLRGYTF,TGTGCCAGCAGCTTAGTACTCCGAGGCTACACCTTC
TRBD1,TRBV19,NA,TRBJ1-2,CASSIPGQGMISGYTF,TGTGCCAGTAGTATTCCGGGACAGGGAATGATCAGCGGCTACACCTTC
TRBD2,TRBV6-5,NA,TRBJ2-1,CASSYKSGRLNEQFF,TGTGCCAGCAGTTACAAAAGCGGGAGGCTCAATGAGCAGTTCTTC
NA,TRBV5-1,once,TRBJ1-1,CASSPDRDTEAFF,TGCGCCAGCAGCCCGGACAGAGACACTGAAGCTTTCTTT
TRBD1,TRBV6-6,NA,TRBJ2-2,CASSYYSGTGTGELFF,TGTGCCAGCAGTTACTATTCCGGGACAGGGACCGGGGAGCTGTTTTTT